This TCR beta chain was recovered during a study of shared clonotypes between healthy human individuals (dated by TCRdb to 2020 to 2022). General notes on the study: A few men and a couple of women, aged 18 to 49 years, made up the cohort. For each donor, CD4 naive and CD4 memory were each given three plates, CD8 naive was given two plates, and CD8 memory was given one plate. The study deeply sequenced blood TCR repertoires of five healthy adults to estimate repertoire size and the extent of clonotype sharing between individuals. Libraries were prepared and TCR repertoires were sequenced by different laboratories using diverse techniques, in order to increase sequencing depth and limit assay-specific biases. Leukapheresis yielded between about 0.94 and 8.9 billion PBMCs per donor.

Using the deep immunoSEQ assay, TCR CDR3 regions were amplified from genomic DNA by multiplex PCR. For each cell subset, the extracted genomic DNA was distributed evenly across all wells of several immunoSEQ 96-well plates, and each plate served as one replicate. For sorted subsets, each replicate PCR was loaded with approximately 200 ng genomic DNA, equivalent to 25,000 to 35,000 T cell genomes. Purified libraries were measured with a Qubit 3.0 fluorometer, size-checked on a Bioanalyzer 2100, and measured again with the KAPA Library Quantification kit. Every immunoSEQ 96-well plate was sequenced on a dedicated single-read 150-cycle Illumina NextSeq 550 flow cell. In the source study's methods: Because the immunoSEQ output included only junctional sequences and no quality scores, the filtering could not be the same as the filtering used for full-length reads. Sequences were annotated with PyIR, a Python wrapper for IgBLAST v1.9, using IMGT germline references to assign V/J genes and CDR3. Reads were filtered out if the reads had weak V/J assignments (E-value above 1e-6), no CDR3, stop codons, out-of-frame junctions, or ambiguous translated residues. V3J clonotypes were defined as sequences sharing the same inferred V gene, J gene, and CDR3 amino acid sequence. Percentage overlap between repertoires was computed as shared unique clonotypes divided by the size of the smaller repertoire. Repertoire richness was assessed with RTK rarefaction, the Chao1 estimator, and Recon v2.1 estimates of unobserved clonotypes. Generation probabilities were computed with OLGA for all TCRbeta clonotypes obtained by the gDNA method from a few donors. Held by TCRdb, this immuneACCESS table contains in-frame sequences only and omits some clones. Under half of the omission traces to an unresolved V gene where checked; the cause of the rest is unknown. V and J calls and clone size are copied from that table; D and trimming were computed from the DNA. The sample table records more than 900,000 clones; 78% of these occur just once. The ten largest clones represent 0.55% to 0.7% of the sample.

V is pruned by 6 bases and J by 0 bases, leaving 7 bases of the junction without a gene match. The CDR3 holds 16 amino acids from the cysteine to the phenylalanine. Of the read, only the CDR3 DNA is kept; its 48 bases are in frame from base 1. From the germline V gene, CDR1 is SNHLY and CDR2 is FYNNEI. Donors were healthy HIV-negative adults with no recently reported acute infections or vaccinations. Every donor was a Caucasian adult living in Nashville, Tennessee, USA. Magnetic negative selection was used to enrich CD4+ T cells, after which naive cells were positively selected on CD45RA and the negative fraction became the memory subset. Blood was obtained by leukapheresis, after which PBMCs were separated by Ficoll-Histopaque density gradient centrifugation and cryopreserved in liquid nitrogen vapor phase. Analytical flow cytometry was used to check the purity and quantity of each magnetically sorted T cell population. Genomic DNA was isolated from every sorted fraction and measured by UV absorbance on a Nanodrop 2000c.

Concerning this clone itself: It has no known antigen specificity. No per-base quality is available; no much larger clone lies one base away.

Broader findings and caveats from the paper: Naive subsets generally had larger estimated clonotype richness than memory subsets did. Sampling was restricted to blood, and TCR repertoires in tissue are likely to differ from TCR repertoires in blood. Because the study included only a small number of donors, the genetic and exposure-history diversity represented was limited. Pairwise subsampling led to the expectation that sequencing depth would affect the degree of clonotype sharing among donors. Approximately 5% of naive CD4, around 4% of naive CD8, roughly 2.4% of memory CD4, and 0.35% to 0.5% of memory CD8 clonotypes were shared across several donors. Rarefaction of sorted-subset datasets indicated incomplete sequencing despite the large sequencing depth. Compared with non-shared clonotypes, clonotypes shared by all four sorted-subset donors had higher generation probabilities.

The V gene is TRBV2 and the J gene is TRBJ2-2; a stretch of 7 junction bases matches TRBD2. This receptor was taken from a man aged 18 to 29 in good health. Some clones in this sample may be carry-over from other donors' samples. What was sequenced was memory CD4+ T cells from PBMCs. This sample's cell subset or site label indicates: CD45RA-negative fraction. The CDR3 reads CASRDLGLTNTGELFF. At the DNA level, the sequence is TGTGCCAGCAGGGACTTGGGACTAACGAACACCGGGGAGCTGTTTTTT. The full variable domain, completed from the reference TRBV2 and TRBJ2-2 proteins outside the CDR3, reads EPEVTQTPSHQVTQMGQEVILRCVPISNHLYFYWYRQILGQKVEFLVSFYNNEISEKSEIFDDQFSVERPDGSNFTLKIRSTKLEDSAMYFCASRDLGLTNTGELFFGEGSRLTVL.